The 3 T cell receptor beta chains below come from one sample, sequenced in a study of CD8 T cells in ankylosing spondylitis (TCRdb year 2017). Study-wide conclusions, independent of this receptor: A TCR beta motif made up of several highly homologous amino acid variants appeared to be characteristic of blood from ankylosing spondylitis patients.

Library method: 5' RACE. Sequenced using an Illumina HiSeq 2500. The raw public data were reprocessed by TCRdb itself: fastp quality trimming at Q25, MiXCR clonotype calling, in-frame beta chains only. Records with the same CDR3 protein are collapsed into one entry carrying the most frequent genes and DNA. Counted in this sample were about 460,000 distinct CDR3 sequences; about 5.7% of them appeared once. Together, the top ten hold roughly 3.2% of the sample. For these receptors, no antigen is known. Sequences were obtained from blood, either unsorted or a sorted T cell fraction (not recorded which). The receptors stem from a male donor with ankylosing spondylitis.

This clonotype was observed many times. This chain uses TRBV20-1 with TRBJ1-4, with D maybe TRBD1 (5 bases). Trimming removed 2 bases at V and 7 bases at J, with 11 bases between. Germline values: CDR1 DFQATT, CDR2 SNEGSKA (reference sequence). The CDR3 runs to 13 residues. This chain's CDR3 is CSARPGSSEKLFF. CDR3 nucleotides: TGCAGTGCTAGACCAGGGAGTTCTGAAAAACTGTTTTTT.

V and J are TRBV20-1 and TRBJ2-3; 11 bases line up with TRBD2. The CDR3 has 18 amino acids. V dropped 0 bases and J dropped 2; count of bases not matched to a gene: 10. The germline V gene encodes CDR1 DFQATT and CDR2 SNEGSKA (reference sequence). CDR3 in DNA: TGCAGTGCTAGAGATCCAGGAGGACTAGCGGGCCTCACAGATACGCAGTATTTT. Its translation: CSARDPGGLAGLTDTQYF.

This clonotype was counted ten times or more. This sequence joins TRBV4-3 and TRBJ2-1; D uncertain. In germline, CDR1 is LGHNA, CDR2 YSLEER. V lost 5 bases to trimming and J lost 4 bases, with 18 bases between them. The CDR3 loop spans 16 amino acids. CDR3 loop: CASSYDPDVEYNEQFF. The CDR3 DNA is TGCGCCAGCAGCTACGACCCGGATGTTGAGTACAATGAGCAGTTCTTC.